This entry lists 15 T cell receptor beta chains sequenced from one sample in a study of blood T cell repertoires in COVID-19. TCRdb keeps only in-frame clones here, not all; method: immunoSEQ multiplex PCR. Found here are under 300,000 clones, 88% of them singletons; the top ten hold approximately 2%. The specimen was PBMCs or T cells enriched from blood (not recorded which). All receptors derive from a woman aged 60-75 years in a cohort exposed to, infected with or recovered from COVID-19 (not recorded which).

The V and J genes are TRBV10-3 and TRBJ1-1; D is undetermined. V dropped 3 bases and J dropped 4 bases, with 12 bases sitting between them. The CDR3 loop spans 14 amino acids. Germline lookup yields CDR1 ENHRY and CDR2 SYGVKD. The CDR3 spells CAISDRVGSTEAFF. CDR3 bases: TGTGCCATCAGTGACCGGGTAGGGAGCACTGAAGCTTTCTTT.

This chain uses TRBV6-5 with TRBJ2-7; TRBD2 aligns across 10 bases. The J segment lost 1 base and the V segment lost 2 bases, leaving 5 bases of the junction unmatched. CDR1 is MNHEY, CDR2 SVGAGI, per germline. The CDR3 runs to 16 residues. CDR3 protein: CASSYTLAGLSYEQYF. In nucleotides, the CDR3 is TGTGCCAGCAGTTACACACTAGCGGGGCTATCCTACGAGCAGTACTTC.

The chain couples TRBV4-1 to TRBJ2-2; 12 bases match TRBD2. Per the germline V gene, CDR1 is MGHRA and CDR2 is YSYEKL. Trimming at V came to 2 bases and at J to 7 bases, leaving 5 bases not matched to a gene. CDR3 length equals 16 residues. CDR3 in DNA: TGCGCCAGCAGCCAACGGACTAGCGGGATGGGCGGGGAGCTGTTTTTT. Its translation: CASSQRTSGMGGELFF.

The chain has TRBV30 and TRBJ1-5; D is unclear. Trimming removed 0 bases at V and 2 bases at J, with 8 bases between. The CDR3 runs to 14 residues. The germline V gene encodes CDR1 GTSNPN and CDR2 SVGIG (reference sequence). The CDR3 spells CAWSVLGRNQPQHF. In DNA, the CDR3 is TGTGCCTGGAGTGTACTGGGCCGCAATCAGCCCCAGCATTTT.

The chain employs TRBV19 and TRBJ2-7; unclear D gene. V lost 1 base to trimming and J lost 0 bases, with 10 bases between them. The CDR3 runs 15 residues. CDR1 is LNHDA, CDR2 SQIVND, per germline (reference sequence). The CDR3 DNA is TGTGCCAGTAGTATAGCGACTTCCTACTCCTACGAGCAGTACTTC. It is translated as CASSIATSYSYEQYF. Drawing the rest from reference TRBV19 and TRBJ2-7, the complete variable domain is DGGITQSPKYLFRKEGQNVTLSCEQNLNHDAMYWYRQDPGQGLRLIYYSQIVNDFQKGDIAEGYSVSREKKESFPLTVTSAQKNPTAFYLCASSIATSYSYEQYFGPGTRLTVT.

The gene calls are TRBV7-9 and TRBJ1-2; D possibly corresponds to TRBD1 (6 bases). The CDR3 runs to 15 residues. V shed 5 bases and J shed 9 bases, with 22 bases lying between them. CDR1 is SEHNR and CDR2 is FQNEAQ in the germline V gene (reference sequence). CDR3 sequence (DNA): TGTGCCAGCAGCCCTCCAACAGGGTTGGCTAGGAGCTACACCTTC. It specifies CASSPPTGLARSYTF.

The rearrangement links TRBV29-1 to TRBJ2-3; D is undetermined. There are 11 residues in the CDR3. The germline V and J ends were trimmed by 4 bases and 4 bases, with 6 bases remaining between them. Per the germline V gene, CDR1 is SQVTM and CDR2 is ANQGSEA. The CDR3 sequence: CSVVFPDTQYF. The CDR3 DNA sequence: TGCAGCGTTGTATTTCCAGATACGCAGTATTTT.

In its sample, this clone was seen once. The V call is TRBV9, the J call TRBJ2-2; D ambiguous. V gave up 0 bases and J gave up 1 base, with 13 bases separating them. Germline CDR1 SGDLS, CDR2 YYNGEE. The CDR3 has 17 residues. CDR3 amino acids: CASSVGQFKLNTGELFF. The CDR3 nucleotides are TGTGCCAGCAGCGTAGGGCAATTTAAATTGAACACCGGGGAGCTGTTTTTT.

CDR3 sequence reads: CASSRPSGRSTGELFF. The CDR3 nucleotides read TGTGCCAGCAGCCGGCCTAGCGGGAGGTCGACCGGGGAGCTGTTTTTT. The genes are TRBV5-4 and TRBJ2-2; the match to TRBD2 covers 11 bases. Germline V gene data show CDR1 as SGHNT and CDR2 as YYREEE (reference sequence). V trimming: 4 bases; J trimming: 5 bases; junction bases outside the gene matches: 7. The CDR3 contains 16 residues.

The V and J genes are TRBV28 and TRBJ1-5, with 7 bases fitting TRBD1. Unmatched junction bases numbered 11, after V lost 3 bases and J lost 6 bases. The CDR3 extends over 16 amino acids. Germline CDR1 and CDR2: MDHEN and SYDVKM. CDR3 sequence: CASSLGGQGGGQPQHF. CDR3 sequence (DNA): TGTGCCAGCAGTTTGGGTGGTCAGGGGGGCGGTCAGCCCCAGCATTTT. Full variable domain (outside the CDR3, taken from reference TRBV28 and TRBJ1-5): DVKVTQSSRYLVKRTGEKVFLECVQDMDHENMFWYRQDPGLGLRLIYFSYDVKMKEKGDIPEGYSVSREKKERFSLILESASTNQTSMYLCASSLGGQGGGQPQHFGDGTRLSIL.

Only one count was recorded for this clone. This rearrangement joins TRBV10-3 to TRBJ2-1; 11 nucleotides agree with TRBD2. The V gene end was trimmed by 3 bases and the J gene end by 0 bases; junction bases not matched to a gene: 1. This CDR3 contains 16 residues. Germline CDR1 and CDR2: ENHRY and SYGVKD. CDR3 sequence reads: CAISDSGRASYNEQFF. The CDR3 nucleotides read TGTGCCATCAGTGATAGCGGGAGGGCCTCCTACAATGAGCAGTTCTTC.

The gene calls are TRBV19 and TRBJ2-6; unclear D gene. V lost 6 bases and J lost 1, with 13 bases in between. Germline CDR1 and CDR2: LNHDA and SQIVND (reference sequence). CDR3 length equals 16 residues. In DNA, the CDR3 is TGTGCCAGTAGAATCCCGGTTATATCTGGGGCCAACGTCCTGACTTTC. Protein product: CASRIPVISGANVLTF.

This clone has a handful of counts. CDR3 residues: CASSDFQGARGYTF. CDR3 sequence (DNA): TGTGCCAGCAGTGACTTCCAGGGGGCTCGGGGCTACACCTTC. V gene TRBV11-2 combines with J gene TRBJ1-2; the match to TRBD1 covers 8 bases. V shed 6 bases, J shed 8 bases, and the junction held 11 bases outside the gene matches. The CDR3 has 14 residues. Per the germline V gene, CDR1 is SGHAT and CDR2 is FQNNGV.

This clone was seen just once. DNA for the CDR3: TGCAGCGTTCGAGGAGGGGGCCGGACTGAAGCTTTCTTT. Protein: CSVRGGGRTEAFF. V gene TRBV29-1 combines with J gene TRBJ1-1; 7 bases align to TRBD1. Germline V gene lookup returns CDR1 SQVTM and CDR2 ANQGSEA. The J segment lost 5 bases and the V segment lost 5 bases, leaving 8 bases of the junction unmatched. This CDR3 is 13 amino acids long.

The chain employs TRBV6-5 and TRBJ1-2; a possible D gene is TRBD1 (5 bases). The CDR3 is 15 amino acids. CDR1 and CDR2 (germline): MNHEY, SVGAGI. V was cut by 8 bases and J by 2 bases, with 18 bases left in between. DNA for the CDR3: TGTGCCAGCCTCCTCACGCAAGGGGCCAACTATGGCTACACCTTC. This encodes CASLLTQGANYGYTF.